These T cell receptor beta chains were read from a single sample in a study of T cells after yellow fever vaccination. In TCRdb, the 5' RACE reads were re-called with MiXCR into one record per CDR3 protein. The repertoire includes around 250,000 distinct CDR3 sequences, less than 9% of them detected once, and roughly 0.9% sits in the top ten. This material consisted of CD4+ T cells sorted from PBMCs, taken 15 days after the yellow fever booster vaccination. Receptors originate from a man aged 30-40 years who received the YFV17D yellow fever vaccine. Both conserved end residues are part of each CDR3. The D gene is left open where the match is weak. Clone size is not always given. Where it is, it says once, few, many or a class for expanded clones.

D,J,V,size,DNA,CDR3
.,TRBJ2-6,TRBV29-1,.,TGCAGCGTTGGAGAATCAGCAGGGGCCAACGTCCTGACTTTC,CSVGESAGANVLTF
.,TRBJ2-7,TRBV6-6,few,TGTGCCAGCAGTTATGGCAGGGGATGGGAGCAGTACTTC,CASSYGRGWEQYF
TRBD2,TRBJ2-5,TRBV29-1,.,TGCAGCGTTGTGGGTTGGCGGGAGAGCCAAGAGACCCAGTACTTC,CSVVGWRESQETQYF
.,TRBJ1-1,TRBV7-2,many,TGTGCCAGCAGCTTACTGGGGGCGCTGAACACTGAAGCTTTCTTT,CASSLLGALNTEAFF
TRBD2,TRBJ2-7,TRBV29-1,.,TGCAGCGTTGATCTAGCGGGGCAATACGAGCAGTACTTC,CSVDLAGQYEQYF
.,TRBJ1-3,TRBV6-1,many,TGTGCCAGCAGTGAGCGGTTCTCTGGAAACACCATATATTTT,CASSERFSGNTIYF
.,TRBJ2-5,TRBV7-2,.,TGTGCCAGCAGCTTAGGCCCCATAGCGGCCCAAGAGACCCAGTACTTC,CASSLGPIAAQETQYF
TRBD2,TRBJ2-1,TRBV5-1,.,TGCGCCAGCAGCTTGGTAGCGGGCTCCTACAATGAGCAGTTCTTC,CASSLVAGSYNEQFF
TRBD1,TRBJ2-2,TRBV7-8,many,TGTGCCAGCAGCTTAGAAGGGACAGGGGTCACCGGGGAGCTGTTTTTT,CASSLEGTGVTGELFF
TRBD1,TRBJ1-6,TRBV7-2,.,TGTGCCAGCAGCTTAGGGATACAGGGGTACTATAAATCACCCCTCCACTTT,CASSLGIQGYYKSPLHF
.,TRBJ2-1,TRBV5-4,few,TGTGCCAGCAGCTCCCCAGGAGGCAACTCCTACAATGAGCAGTTCTTC,CASSSPGGNSYNEQFF
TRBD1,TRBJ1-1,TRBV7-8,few,TGTGCCAGCAGCTTAGATGGCAGGGGGTACACTGAAGCTTTCTTT,CASSLDGRGYTEAFF
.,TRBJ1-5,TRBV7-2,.,TGTGCCAGCAGCTTAGTCGTACAGGTCAATCAGCCCCAGCATTTT,CASSLVVQVNQPQHF
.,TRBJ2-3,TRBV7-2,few,TGTGCCAGCAGCAATCTGTTTGGGGATACGCAGTATTTT,CASSNLFGDTQYF
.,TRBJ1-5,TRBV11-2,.,TGTGCCAGCAGCCGAGGGGGGAACAATCAGCCCCAGCATTTT,CASSRGGNNQPQHF
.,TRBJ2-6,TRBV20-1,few,TGCAGTGCTAACAGGGTCTCTGGGGCCAACGTCCTGACTTTC,CSANRVSGANVLTF
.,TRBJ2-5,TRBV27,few,TGTGCCAGCAGTTTCGGACCCCGAGGTCAAGAGACCCAGTACTTC,CASSFGPRGQETQYF
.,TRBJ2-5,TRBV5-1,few,TGCGCCAGCAGCCCCAGGATGGAGACCCAGTACTTC,CASSPRMETQYF
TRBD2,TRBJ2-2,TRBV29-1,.,TGCAGCGGCCTGGGACTAGCGGAAACCGGGGAGCTGTTTTTT,CSGLGLAETGELFF
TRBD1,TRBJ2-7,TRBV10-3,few,TGTGCCATCAGCGCCGGACAGGGAGGATCCTACGAGCAGTACTTC,CAISAGQGGSYEQYF
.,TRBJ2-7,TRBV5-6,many,TGTGCCAGCAGGCGGACTTTCAGCTCCTACGAGCAGTACTTC,CASRRTFSSYEQYF
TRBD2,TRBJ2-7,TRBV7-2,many,TGTGCCAGCAGCCCACGGGGACTAGCGGGAGGGTACGAGCAGTACTTC,CASSPRGLAGGYEQYF
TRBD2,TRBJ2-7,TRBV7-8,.,TGTGCCAGCAGCCTTAACGGTAGCCCCGGGGGGGACGAGCAGTACTTC,CASSLNGSPGGDEQYF
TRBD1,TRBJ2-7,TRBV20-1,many,TGCAGTGCTAGAGGGGGGGACAGGGTCTACGAGCAGTACTTC,CSARGGDRVYEQYF
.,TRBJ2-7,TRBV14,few,TGTGCCAGCAGCAAAGATACCTCTTACGAGCAGTACTTC,CASSKDTSYEQYF
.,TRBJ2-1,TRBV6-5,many,TGTGCCAGCAGTTACTTGCGAGGGGGTAGGCAGGAGCAGTTCTTC,CASSYLRGGRQEQFF
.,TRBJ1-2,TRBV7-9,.,TGTGCCAGCAGCTTTAACCGGGAGAACTATGGCTACACCTTC,CASSFNRENYGYTF
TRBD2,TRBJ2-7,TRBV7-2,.,TGTGCCAGCAGCTTAGTTGCGGGAGCTGACGAGCAGTACTTC,CASSLVAGADEQYF
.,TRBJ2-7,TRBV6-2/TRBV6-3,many,TGTGCCAGCAGCCCGCAACTCTACGAGCAGTACTTC,CASSPQLYEQYF
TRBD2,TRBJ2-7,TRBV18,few,TGTGCCAGCTCACCGGCTAGCGGGGCCTCCTACGAGCAGTACTTC,CASSPASGASYEQYF
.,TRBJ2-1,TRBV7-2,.,TGTGCCAGCAGTTCAGGGACCGCACCAAGGGCCTACAATGAGCAGTTCTTC,CASSSGTAPRAYNEQFF
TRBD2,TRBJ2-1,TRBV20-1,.,TGCAGTGCTAGAACACAACTAGCGGGGTATTACAATGAGCAGTTCTTC,CSARTQLAGYYNEQFF
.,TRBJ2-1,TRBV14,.,TGTGCCAGCAGCCAATGGGGGACTTTGACCTACAATGAGCAGTTCTTC,CASSQWGTLTYNEQFF
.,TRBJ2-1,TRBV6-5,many,TGTGCCAGCAGTTACGTGCAGGGATTAAATGAGCAGTTCTTC,CASSYVQGLNEQFF
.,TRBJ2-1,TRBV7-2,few,TGTGCCAGCAGCTTATCCGTCAAACGATACAATGAGCAGTTCTTC,CASSLSVKRYNEQFF
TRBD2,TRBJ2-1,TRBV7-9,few,TGTGCCAGCAGCCTGGGACTAGCGGGTCCTTTATACAATGAGCAGTTCTTC,CASSLGLAGPLYNEQFF
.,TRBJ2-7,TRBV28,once,TGTGCCAGCAGTTTGGGGACACTCTCCTACGAGCAGTACTTC,CASSLGTLSYEQYF
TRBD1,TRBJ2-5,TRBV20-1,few,TGCAGTGCTATCACAGGGGGCACGGGGACCCAGTACTTC,CSAITGGTGTQYF
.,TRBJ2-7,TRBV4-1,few,TGCGCCAGCAGCCAAGAGGGGGCCCGGCAGTCGGTCTACGAGCAGTACTTC,CASSQEGARQSVYEQYF
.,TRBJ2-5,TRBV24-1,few,TGTGCCACCAGTGGTGGGGGTAAAGAGACCCAGTACTTC,CATSGGGKETQYF
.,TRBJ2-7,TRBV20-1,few,TGCAGTGTATCAGGGTCCGCACACATCGAGCAGTACTTC,CSVSGSAHIEQYF
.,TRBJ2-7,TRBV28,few,TGTGCCAGCAGTTTGTTCAGTCTACGTAGGGTCTACGAGCAGTACTTC,CASSLFSLRRVYEQYF
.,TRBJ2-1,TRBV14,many,TGTGCCAGCAGTGATCGGGTGGGCGTTGGGTCCTACAATGAGCAGTTCTTC,CASSDRVGVGSYNEQFF
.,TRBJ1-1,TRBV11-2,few,TGTGCCAGCAGCTCCCCCCCCGGAGGGAACACTGAAGCTTTCTTT,CASSSPPGGNTEAFF
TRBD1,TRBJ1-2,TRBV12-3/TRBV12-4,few,TGTGCCAGCAGTTTTTTCCAGGGGGGAGCGGCTGGCTACACCTTC,CASSFFQGGAAGYTF
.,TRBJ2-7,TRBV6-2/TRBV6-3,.,TGTGCCAGCAGCAACCTAGTCGGGACACCGGCATACGAGCAGTACTTC,CASSNLVGTPAYEQYF
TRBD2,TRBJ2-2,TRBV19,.,TGTGCCAGTAGGACGGGAGGCACCGGGGAGCTGTTTTTT,CASRTGGTGELFF
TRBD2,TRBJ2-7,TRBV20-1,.,TGCAGTGCTAGAGGGGCTAGCGGGAACTACGAGCAGTACTTC,CSARGASGNYEQYF
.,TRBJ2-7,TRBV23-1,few,TGCGCCGTGACCAGGGGAGGGAGGCGAAAATACGAGCAGTACTTC,CAVTRGGRRKYEQYF
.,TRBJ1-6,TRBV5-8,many,TGTGCCAGCACCTCGAACGACCTCCTTAATTCACCCCTCCACTTT,CASTSNDLLNSPLHF
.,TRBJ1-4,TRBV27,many,TGTGCCAGCAGTTCTCTAGACAATGAAAAACTGTTTTTT,CASSSLDNEKLFF
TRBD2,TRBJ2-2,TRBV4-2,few,TGTGCCAGCAGCCAAGAACCGTGGCTAGCGGGAGCGACGAACACCGGGGAGCTGTTTTTT,CASSQEPWLAGATNTGELFF
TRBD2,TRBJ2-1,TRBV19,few,TGTGCGACTAGCGCCCACAATGAGCAGTTCTTC,CATSAHNEQFF
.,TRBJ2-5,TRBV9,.,TGTGCCAGCAGCGTAGCGCCTGGGGCACAAGAGACCCAGTACTTC,CASSVAPGAQETQYF
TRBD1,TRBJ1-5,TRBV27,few,TGTGCCAGCAGTTTGGAAGGACAGGGGGGTCAGCCCCAGCATTTT,CASSLEGQGGQPQHF